This entry describes one TCR beta chain. The CDR3 covers 15 residues. The germline V gene has CDR1 LGHDT and CDR2 YNNKEL (reference sequence). V dropped 3 bases and J dropped 6; count of bases not matched to a gene: 4. Methods used by the authors: Reference gene primer amplification in the assay estimated nucleated cell counts. The repertoire was sequenced with immunoSEQ multiplex PCR; TCRdb's copy has only in-frame clones and lacks some. V and J calls and clone size are given by that table; D and trimming were obtained from the DNA. The table shows around 170,000 clones, with roughly 86% occurring only once. This sample was included in a study of blood T cell repertoires in COVID-19. Study in general: There were acute and convalescent COVID-19 samples, and they came from the United States, Italy and Spain. T cells, B-cell-depleted T cells, or PBMCs provided the cDNA or gDNA that served as material.

Sequenced sample: peripheral blood. The V gene is TRBV3-1 (or the pseudogene TRBV3-2), the J gene TRBJ2-1; TRBD2 matches at 11 bases. The clonotype originates from a man aged 50-59 years with active or convalescent COVID-19. The CDR3 nucleotides are TGTGCCAGCAGCCAGGTTGGGACTAGCGGCAATGAGCAGTTCTTC. It translates to CASSQVGTSGNEQFF.